This T cell receptor (beta chain) appears in the sequencing data of a study of cytomegalovirus exposure and HLA in healthy donors. The PCR employed 60 Vbeta primers together with 13 Jbeta primers. Profiled with immunoSEQ multiplex PCR; TCRdb holds only in-frame clones, not every one. This table holds roughly 260,000 clones, roughly 81% found once. The V and J ends lost 6 bases and 1 base, in that order; junction bases with no gene match: 4. Germline CDR1 and CDR2: SGHDT and YYEEEE. The CDR3 is 14 residues long. Regarding this clone: Its antigen is undetermined.

Points from the study as a whole: Per published reports, the classifier diagnosed cytomegalovirus status with high specificity and sensitivity. Among TCR sequences, most were rare, though some public TCRs appeared in many donors. The study put roughly 160 TCR beta chains on its list as cytomegalovirus-associated.

This chain links TRBV5-6 with TRBJ2-1; 7 bases are a match to TRBD1. The sequenced sample consisted of PBMCs. The receptor's source is a woman aged 35 to 49 in good health and CMV-seropositive. The DNA for the CDR3 is TGTGCCAGCATCCTACAGGGGTCCTACAATGAGCAGTTCTTC. Its protein product is CASILQGSYNEQFF.